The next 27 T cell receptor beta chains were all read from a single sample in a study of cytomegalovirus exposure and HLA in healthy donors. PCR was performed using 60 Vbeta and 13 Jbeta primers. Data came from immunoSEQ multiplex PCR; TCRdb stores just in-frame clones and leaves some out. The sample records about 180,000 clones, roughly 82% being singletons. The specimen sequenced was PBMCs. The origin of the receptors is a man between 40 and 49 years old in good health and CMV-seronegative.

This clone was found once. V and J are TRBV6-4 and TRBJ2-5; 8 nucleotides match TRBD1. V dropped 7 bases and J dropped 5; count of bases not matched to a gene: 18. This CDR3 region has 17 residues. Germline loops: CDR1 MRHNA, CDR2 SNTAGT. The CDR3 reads CASNSVRQGPLKETQYF. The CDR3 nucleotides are TGTGCCAGCAATTCTGTGAGACAGGGGCCCCTTAAGGAGACCCAGTACTTC.

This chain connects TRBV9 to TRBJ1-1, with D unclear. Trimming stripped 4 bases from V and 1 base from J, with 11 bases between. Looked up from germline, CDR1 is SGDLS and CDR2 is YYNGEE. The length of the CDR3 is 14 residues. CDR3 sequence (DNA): TGTGCCAGCAGCCCCGAAAGCACGAACACTGAAGCTTTCTTT. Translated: CASSPESTNTEAFF.

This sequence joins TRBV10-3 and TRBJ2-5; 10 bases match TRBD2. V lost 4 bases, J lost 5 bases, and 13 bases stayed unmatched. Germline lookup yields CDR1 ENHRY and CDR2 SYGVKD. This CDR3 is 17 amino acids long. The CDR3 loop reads CAISGPGLALVRETQYF. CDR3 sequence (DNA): TGTGCCATCAGTGGGCCGGGACTAGCGCTGGTCCGGGAGACCCAGTACTTC.

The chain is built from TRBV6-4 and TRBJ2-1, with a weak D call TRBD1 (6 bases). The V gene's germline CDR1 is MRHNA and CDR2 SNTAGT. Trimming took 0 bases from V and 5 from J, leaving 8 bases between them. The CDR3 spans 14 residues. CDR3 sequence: CASSDSGAHNEQFF. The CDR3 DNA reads TGTGCCAGCAGTGACTCGGGGGCACACAATGAGCAGTTCTTC.

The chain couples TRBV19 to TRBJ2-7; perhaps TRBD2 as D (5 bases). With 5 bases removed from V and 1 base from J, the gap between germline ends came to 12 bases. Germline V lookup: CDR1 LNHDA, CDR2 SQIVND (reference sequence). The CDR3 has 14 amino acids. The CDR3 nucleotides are TGTGCCAGTAGTCCAAGCGGCGGATCCTACGAGCAGTACTTC. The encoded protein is CASSPSGGSYEQYF.

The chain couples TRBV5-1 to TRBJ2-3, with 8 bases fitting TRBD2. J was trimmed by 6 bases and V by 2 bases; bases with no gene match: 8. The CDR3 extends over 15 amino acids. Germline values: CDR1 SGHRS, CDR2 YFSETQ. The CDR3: CASSLERELGDTQYF. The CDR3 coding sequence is TGCGCCAGCAGCTTAGAGCGGGAGCTCGGGGATACGCAGTATTTT.

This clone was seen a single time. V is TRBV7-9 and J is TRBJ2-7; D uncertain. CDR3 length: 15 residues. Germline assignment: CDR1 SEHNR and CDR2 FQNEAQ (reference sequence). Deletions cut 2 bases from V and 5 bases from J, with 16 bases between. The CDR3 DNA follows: TGTGCCAGCAGCTTAAACTCGGTTCTGAATAACGAGCAGTACTTC. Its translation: CASSLNSVLNNEQYF.

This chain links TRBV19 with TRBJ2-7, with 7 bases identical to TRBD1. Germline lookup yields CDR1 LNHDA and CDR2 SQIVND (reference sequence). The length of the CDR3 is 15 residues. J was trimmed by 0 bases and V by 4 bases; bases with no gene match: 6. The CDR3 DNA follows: TGTGCCAGTAGTAGCACCCGGGACAGCTCCTACGAGCAGTACTTC. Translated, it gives CASSSTRDSSYEQYF.

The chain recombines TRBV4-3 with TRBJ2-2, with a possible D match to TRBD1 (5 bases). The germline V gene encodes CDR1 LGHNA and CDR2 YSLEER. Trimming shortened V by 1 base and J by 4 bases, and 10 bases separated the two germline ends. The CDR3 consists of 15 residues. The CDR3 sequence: CASSQGQRGTGELFF. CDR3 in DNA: TGCGCCAGCAGCCAAGGTCAAAGGGGCACCGGGGAGCTGTTTTTT.

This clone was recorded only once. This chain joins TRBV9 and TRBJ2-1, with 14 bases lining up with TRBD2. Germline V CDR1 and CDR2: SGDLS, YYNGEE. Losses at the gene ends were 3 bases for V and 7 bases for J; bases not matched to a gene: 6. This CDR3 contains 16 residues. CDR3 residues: CASSGGLAGVRNEQFF. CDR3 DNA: TGTGCCAGCAGCGGGGGACTAGCGGGAGTAAGAAATGAGCAGTTCTTC.

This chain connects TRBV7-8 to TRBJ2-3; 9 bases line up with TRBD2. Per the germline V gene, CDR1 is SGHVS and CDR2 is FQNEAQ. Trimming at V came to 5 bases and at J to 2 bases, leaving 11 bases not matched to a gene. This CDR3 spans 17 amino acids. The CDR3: CASSTQLRGGHTDTQYF. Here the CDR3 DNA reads TGTGCCAGCAGCACCCAGCTGCGGGGGGGCCACACAGATACGCAGTATTTT.

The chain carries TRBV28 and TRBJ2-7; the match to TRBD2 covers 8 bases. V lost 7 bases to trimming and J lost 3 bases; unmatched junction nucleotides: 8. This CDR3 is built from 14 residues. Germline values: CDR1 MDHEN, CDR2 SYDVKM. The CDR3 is CASKLGGGSYEQYF. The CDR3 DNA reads TGTGCCAGCAAGCTTGGCGGGGGGAGCTACGAGCAGTACTTC.

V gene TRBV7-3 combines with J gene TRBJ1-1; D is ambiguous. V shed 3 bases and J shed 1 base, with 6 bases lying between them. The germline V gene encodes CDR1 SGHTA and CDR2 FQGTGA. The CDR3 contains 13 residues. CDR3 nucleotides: TGTGCCAGCAGCTTCAACAGGAACACTGAAGCTTTCTTT. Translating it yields CASSFNRNTEAFF.

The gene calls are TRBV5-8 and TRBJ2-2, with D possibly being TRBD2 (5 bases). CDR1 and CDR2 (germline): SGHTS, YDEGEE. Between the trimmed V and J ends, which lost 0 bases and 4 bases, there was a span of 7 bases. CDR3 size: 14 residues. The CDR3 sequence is CASSLGRATGELFF. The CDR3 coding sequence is TGTGCCAGCAGCTTGGGGCGGGCCACCGGGGAGCTGTTTTTT.

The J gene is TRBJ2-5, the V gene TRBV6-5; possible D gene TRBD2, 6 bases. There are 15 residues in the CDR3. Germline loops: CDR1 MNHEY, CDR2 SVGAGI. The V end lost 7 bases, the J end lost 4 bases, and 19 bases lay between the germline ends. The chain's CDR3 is CASTQYFGTGETQYF. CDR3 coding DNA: TGTGCCAGCACTCAATACTTCGGGACTGGAGAGACCCAGTACTTC.

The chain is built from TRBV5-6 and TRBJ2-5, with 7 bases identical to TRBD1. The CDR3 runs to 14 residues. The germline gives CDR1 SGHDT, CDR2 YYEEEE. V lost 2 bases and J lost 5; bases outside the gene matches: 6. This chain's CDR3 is CASSFDRAEETQYF. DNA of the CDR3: TGTGCCAGCAGCTTCGACAGGGCTGAGGAGACCCAGTACTTC.

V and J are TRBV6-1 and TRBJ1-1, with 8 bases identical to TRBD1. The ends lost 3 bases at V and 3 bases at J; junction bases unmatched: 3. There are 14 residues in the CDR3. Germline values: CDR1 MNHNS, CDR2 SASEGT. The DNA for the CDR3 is TGTGCCAGCAGTGACGGGACAGGCTACACTGAAGCTTTCTTT. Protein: CASSDGTGYTEAFF.

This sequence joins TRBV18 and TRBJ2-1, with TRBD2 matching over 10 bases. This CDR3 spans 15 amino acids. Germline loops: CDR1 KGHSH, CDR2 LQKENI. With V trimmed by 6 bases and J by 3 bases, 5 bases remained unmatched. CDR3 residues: CASSRTSGDYNEQFF. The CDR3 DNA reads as TGTGCCAGCTCCAGGACTAGCGGAGACTACAATGAGCAGTTCTTC.

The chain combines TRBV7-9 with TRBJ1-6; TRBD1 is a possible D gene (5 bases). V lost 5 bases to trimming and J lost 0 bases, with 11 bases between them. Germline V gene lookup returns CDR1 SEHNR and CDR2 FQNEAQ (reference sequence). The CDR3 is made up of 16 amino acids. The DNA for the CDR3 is TGTGCCAGCAGCCCTGACAGCAGCTCCTATAATTCACCCCTCCACTTT. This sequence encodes CASSPDSSSYNSPLHF.

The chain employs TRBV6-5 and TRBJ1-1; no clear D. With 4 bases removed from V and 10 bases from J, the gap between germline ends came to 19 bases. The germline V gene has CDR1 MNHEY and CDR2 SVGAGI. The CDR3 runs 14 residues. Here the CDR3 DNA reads TGTGCCAGCAGTTCCCTCCAATCGGGGTTCGTAGCTTTCTTT. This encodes CASSSLQSGFVAFF.

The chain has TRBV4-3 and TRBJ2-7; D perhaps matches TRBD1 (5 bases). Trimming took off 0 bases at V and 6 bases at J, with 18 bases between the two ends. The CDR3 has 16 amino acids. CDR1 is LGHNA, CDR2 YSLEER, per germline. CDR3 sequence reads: CASSQDIYAGKGEQYF. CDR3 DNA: TGCGCCAGCAGCCAAGATATCTATGCAGGGAAGGGCGAGCAGTACTTC.

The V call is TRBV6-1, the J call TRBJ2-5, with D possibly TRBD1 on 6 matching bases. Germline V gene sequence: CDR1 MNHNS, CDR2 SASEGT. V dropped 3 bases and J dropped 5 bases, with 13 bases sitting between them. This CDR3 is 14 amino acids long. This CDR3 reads CASSDRGWWETQYF. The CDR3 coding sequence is TGTGCCAGCAGTGATAGGGGGTGGTGGGAGACCCAGTACTTC.

The CDR3 DNA reads as TGCGCCAGCAGCGCGGGACTAGCGGGAGAAGCAGATACGCAGTATTTT. Translating gives CASSAGLAGEADTQYF. The chain carries TRBV5-1 and TRBJ2-3, with TRBD2 identical over 14 bases. CDR3 length equals 16 residues. V shed 4 bases, J shed 4 bases, and the junction held 5 bases outside the gene matches. Germline V lookup: CDR1 SGHRS, CDR2 YFSETQ.

The CDR3 nucleotides read TGCGCCAGCAGCTTGGTTGGGACTAGCGGGACTTTTGGGGCCAACGTCCTGACTTTC. Translated: CASSLVGTSGTFGANVLTF. The rearrangement links TRBV5-1 to TRBJ2-6, with 13 nucleotides matching TRBD2. With 0 bases clipped from V and 3 bases from J, the junction kept 6 bases outside the gene matches. The CDR3 totals 19 residues. Germline V gene sequence: CDR1 SGHRS, CDR2 YFSETQ.

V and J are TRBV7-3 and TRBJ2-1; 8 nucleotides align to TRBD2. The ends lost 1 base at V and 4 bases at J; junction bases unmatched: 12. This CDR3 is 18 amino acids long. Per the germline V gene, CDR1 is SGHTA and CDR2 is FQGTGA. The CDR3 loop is CASSLMGGAGALYNEQFF. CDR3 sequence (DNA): TGTGCCAGCAGCTTAATGGGGGGAGCGGGAGCTCTATACAATGAGCAGTTCTTC. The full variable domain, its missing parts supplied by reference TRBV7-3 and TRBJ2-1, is GAGVSQTPSNKVTEKGKYVELRCDPISGHTALYWYRQSLGQGPEFLIYFQGTGAADDSGLPNDRFFAVRPEGSVSTLKIQRTERGDSAVYLCASSLMGGAGALYNEQFFGPGTRLTVL.

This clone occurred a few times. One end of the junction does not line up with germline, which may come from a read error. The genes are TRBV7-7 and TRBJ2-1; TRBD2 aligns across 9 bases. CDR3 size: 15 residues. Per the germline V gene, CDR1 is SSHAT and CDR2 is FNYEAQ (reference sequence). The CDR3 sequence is CASSLLASGVNEQFF. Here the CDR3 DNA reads TGTGCTAGCAGCTTACTCGCTAGCGGGGTCAATGAGCAGTTCTTC.

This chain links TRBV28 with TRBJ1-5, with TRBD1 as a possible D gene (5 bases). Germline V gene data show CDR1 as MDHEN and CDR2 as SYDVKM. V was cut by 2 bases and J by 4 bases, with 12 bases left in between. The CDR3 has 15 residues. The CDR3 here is CASSLAGRWNQPQHF. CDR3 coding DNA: TGTGCCAGCAGTTTAGCGGGGCGGTGGAATCAGCCCCAGCATTTT.